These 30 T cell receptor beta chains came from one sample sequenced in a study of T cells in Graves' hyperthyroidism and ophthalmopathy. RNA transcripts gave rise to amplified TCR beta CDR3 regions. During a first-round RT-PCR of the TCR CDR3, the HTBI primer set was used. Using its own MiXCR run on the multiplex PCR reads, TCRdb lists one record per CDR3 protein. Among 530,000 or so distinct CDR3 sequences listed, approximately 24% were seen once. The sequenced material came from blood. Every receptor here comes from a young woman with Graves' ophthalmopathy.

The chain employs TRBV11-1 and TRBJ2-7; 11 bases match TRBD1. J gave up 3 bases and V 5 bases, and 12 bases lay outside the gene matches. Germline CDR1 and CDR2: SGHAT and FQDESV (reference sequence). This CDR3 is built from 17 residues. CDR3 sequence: CASSLRDRGSSNYEQYF. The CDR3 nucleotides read TGTGCCAGCAGCCTCCGGGACAGGGGGTCCTCTAACTACGAGCAGTACTTC. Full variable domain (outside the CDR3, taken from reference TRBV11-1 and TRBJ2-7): EAEVAQSPRYKITEKSQAVAFWCDPISGHATLYWYRQILGQGPELLVQFQDESVVDDSQLPKDRFSAERLKGVDSTLKIQPAELGDSAMYLCASSLRDRGSSNYEQYFGPGTRLTVT.

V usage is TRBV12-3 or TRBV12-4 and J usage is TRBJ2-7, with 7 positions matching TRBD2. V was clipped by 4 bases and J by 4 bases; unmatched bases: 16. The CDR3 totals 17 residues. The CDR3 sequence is CASSSFSVGGVDYEQYF. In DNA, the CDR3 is TGTGCCAGCAGTTCGTTCTCCGTTGGGGGGGTAGATTACGAGCAGTACTTC.

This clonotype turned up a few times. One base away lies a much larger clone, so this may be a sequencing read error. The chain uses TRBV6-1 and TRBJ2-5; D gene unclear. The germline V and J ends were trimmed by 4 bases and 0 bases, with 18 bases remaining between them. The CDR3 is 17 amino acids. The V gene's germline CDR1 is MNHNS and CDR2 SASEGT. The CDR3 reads CASSGRGAGPDQETQYF. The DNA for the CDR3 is TGTGCCAGCAGTGGCCGCGGAGCCGGCCCCGACCAAGAGACCCAGTACTTC.

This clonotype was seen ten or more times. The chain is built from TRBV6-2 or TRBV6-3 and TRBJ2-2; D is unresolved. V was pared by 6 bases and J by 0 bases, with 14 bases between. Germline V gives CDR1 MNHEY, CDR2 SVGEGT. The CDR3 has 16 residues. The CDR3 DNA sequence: TGTGCCAGCAGAAAAATACTTACGGCGAACACCGGGGAGCTGTTTTTT. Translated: CASRKILTANTGELFF.

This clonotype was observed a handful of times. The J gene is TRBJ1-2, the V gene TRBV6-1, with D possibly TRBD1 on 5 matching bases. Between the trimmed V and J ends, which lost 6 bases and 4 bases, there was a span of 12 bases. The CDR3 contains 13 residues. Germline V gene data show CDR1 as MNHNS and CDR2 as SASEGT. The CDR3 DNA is TGTGCCAGCAGACTCAGTAGGGGCTATGGCTACACCTTC. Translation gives CASRLSRGYGYTF.

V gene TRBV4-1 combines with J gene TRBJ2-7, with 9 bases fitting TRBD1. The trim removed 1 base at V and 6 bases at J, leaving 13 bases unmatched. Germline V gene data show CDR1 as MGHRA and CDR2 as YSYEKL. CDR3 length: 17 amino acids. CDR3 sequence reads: CASSQAVAGTGLSEQYF. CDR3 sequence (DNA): TGCGCCAGCAGCCAAGCGGTTGCCGGGACAGGGTTAAGCGAGCAGTACTTC.

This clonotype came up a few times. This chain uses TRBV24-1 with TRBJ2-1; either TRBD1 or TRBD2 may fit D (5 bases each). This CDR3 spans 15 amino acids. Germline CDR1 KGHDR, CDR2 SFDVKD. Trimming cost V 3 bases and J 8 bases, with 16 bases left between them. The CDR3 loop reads CATSDAGTEHDEQFF. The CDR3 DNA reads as TGTGCCACCAGTGATGCCGGGACGGAACACGATGAGCAGTTCTTC.

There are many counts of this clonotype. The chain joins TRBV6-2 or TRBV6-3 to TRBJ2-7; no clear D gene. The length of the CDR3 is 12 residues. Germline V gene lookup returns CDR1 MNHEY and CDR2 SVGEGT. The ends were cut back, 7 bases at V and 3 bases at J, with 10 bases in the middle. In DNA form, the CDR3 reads TGTGCCAGCAAGGCAACGGACTACGAGCAGTACTTC. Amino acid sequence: CASKATDYEQYF.

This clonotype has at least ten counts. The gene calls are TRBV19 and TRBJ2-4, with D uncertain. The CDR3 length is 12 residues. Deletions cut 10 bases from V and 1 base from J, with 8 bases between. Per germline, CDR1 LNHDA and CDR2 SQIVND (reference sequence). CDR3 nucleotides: TGTGCCATTGGGGATGCCAAAAACATTCAGTACTTC. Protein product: CAIGDAKNIQYF.

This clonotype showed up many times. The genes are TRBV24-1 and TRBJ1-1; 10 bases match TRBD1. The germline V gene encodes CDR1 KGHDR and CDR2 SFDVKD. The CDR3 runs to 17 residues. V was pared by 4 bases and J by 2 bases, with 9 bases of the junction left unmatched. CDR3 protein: CATSEPDRGQRNTEAFF. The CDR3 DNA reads TGTGCCACCAGTGAGCCCGACAGGGGGCAGAGAAACACTGAAGCTTTCTTT.

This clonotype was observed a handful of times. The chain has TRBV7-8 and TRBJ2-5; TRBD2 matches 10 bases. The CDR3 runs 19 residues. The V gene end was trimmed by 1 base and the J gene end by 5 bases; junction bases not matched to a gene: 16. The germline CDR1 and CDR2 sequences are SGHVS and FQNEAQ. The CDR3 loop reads CASSLGARLAGVLGETQYF. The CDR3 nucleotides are TGTGCCAGCAGCTTAGGGGCCCGGCTAGCGGGGGTATTGGGCGAGACCCAGTACTTC.

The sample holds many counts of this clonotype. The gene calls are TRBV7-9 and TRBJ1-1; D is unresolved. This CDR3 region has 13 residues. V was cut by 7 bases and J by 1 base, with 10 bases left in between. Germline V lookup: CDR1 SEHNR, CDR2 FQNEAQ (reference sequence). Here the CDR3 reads CASTHSGNTEAFF. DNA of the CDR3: TGTGCCAGCACCCATAGTGGGAACACTGAAGCTTTCTTT. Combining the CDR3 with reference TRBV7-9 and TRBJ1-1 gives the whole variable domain DTGVSQNPRHKITKRGQNVTFRCDPISEHNRLYWYRQTLGQGPEFLTYFQNEAQLEKSRLLSDRFSAERPKGSFSTLEIQRTEQGDSAMYLCASTHSGNTEAFFGQGTRLTVV.

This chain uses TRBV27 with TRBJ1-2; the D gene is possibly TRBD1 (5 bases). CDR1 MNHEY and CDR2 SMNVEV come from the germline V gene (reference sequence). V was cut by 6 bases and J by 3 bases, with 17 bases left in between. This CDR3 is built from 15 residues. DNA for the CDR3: TGTGCCAGCAGCCGCGGGGTGGGGACTCACTATGGCTACACCTTC. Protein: CASSRGVGTHYGYTF.

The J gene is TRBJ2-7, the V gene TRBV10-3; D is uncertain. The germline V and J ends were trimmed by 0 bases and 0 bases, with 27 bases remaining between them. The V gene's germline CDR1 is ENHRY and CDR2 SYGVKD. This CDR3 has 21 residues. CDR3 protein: CAISESAPTVLAIPSSYEQYF. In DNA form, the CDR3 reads TGTGCCATCAGTGAGTCCGCACCCACCGTATTGGCAATTCCCAGCTCCTACGAGCAGTACTTC.

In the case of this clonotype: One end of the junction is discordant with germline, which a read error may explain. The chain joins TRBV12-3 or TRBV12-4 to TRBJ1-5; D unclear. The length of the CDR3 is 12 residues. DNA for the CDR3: TGTACCAGCACCCTCAGCAATCAGCCCCAGCATTTT. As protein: CTSTLSNQPQHF.

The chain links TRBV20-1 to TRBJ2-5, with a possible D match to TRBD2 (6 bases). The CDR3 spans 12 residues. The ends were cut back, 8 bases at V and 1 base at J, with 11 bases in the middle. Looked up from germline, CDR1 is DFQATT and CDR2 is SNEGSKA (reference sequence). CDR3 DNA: TGCAGTACTCCGGGACTCCAAGAGACCCAGTACTTC. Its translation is CSTPGLQETQYF.

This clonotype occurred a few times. In DNA form, the CDR3 reads TGTGCCAGTAGACTGGGGGGCCTGCACACTGAAGCTTTCTTT. It translates to CASRLGGLHTEAFF. This chain joins TRBV19 and TRBJ1-1, with D maybe TRBD1 (6 bases). Trimming took off 6 bases at V and 3 bases at J, with 14 bases between the two ends. Germline-derived CDR1 and CDR2 are LNHDA and SQIVND (reference sequence). There are 14 residues in the CDR3.

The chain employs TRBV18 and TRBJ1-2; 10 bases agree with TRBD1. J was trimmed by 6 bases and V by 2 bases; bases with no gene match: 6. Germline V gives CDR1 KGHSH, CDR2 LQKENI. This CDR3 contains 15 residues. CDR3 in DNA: TGTGCCAGCTCACCAAGGGGGACAGGGGATGATGGCTACACCTTC. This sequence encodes CASSPRGTGDDGYTF. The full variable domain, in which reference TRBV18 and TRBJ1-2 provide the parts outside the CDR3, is NAGVMQNPRHLVRRRGQEARLRCSPMKGHSHVYWYRQLPEEGLKFMVYLQKENIIDESGMPKERFSAEFPKEGPSILRIQQVVRGDSAAYFCASSPRGTGDDGYTFGSGTRLTVV.

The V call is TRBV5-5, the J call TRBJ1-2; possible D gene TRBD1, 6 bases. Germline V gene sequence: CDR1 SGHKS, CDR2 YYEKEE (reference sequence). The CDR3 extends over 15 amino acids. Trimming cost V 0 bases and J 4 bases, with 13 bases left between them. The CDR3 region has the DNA TGTGCCAGCAGCTTGGCCGGAGGGGGGATCTATGGCTACACCTTC. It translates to CASSLAGGGIYGYTF.

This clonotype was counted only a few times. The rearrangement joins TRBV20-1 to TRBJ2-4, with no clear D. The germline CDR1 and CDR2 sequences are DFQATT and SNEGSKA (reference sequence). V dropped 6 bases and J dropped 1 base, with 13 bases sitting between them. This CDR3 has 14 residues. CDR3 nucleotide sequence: TGCAGTGCCAGCGATACTGGGGCCAAAAACATTCAGTACTTC. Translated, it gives CSASDTGAKNIQYF.

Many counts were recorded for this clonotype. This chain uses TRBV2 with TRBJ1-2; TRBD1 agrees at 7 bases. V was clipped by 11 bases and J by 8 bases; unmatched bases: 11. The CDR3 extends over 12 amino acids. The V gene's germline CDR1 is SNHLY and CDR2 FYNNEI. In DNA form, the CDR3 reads TGTGCCGGGAACAGGGGAAGAGACGGCTACACCTTC. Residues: CAGNRGRDGYTF.

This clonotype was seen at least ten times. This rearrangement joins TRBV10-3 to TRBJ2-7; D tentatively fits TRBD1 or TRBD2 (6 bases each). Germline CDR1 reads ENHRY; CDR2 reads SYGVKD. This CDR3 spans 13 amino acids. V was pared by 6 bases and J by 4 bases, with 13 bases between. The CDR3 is CAIRNTGTYEQYF. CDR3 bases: TGTGCCATCAGAAACACAGGGACTTACGAGCAGTACTTC.

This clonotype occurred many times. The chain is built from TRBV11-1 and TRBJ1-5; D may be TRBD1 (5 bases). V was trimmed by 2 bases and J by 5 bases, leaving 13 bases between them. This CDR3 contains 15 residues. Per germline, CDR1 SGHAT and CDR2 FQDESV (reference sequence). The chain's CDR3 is CASSLPRDRYQPQHF. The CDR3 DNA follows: TGTGCCAGCAGCTTACCCAGGGATAGGTATCAGCCCCAGCATTTT.

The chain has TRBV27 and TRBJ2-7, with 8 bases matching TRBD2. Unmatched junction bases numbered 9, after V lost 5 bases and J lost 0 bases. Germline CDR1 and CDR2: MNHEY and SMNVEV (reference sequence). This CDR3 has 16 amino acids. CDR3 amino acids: CASSPIKLAVSYEQYF. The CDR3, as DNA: TGTGCCAGCAGTCCCATAAAACTAGCGGTCTCCTACGAGCAGTACTTC.

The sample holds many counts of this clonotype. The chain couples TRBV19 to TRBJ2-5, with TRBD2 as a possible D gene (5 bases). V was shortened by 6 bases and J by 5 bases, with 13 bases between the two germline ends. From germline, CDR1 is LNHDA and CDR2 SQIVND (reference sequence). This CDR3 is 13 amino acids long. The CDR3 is CASRRGNGETQYF. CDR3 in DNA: TGTGCCAGTAGGCGAGGGAACGGGGAGACCCAGTACTTC.

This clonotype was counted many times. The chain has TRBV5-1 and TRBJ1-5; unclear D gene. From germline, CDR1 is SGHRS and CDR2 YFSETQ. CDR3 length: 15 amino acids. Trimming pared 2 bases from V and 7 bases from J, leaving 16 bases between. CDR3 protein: CASSLAGSHQQPQHF. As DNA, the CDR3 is TGCGCCAGCAGCTTAGCCGGGTCACACCAACAGCCCCAGCATTTT.

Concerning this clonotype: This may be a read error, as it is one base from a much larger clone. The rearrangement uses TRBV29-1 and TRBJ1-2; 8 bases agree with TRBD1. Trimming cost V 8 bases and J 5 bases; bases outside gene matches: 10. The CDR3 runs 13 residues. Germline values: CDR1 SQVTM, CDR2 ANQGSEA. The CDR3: CSSGDRSLYGYTF. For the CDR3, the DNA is TGCAGCTCGGGGGACAGGTCCCTATATGGCTACACCTTC.

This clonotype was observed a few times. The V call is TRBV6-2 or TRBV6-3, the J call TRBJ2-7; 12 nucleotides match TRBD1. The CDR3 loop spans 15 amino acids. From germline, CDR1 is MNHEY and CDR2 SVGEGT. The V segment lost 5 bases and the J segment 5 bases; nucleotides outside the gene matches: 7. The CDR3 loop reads CASSPGTGGFNEQYF. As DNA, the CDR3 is TGTGCCAGCAGTCCCGGGACAGGGGGCTTCAACGAGCAGTACTTC.

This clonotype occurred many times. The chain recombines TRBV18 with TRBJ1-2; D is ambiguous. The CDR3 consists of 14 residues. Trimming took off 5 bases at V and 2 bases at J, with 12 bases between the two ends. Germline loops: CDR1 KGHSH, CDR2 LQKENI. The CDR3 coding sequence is TGTGCCAGCTCATTAATTTGGCGGAACTATGGCTACACCTTC. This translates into CASSLIWRNYGYTF. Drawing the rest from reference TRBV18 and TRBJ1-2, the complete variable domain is NAGVMQNPRHLVRRRGQEARLRCSPMKGHSHVYWYRQLPEEGLKFMVYLQKENIIDESGMPKERFSAEFPKEGPSILRIQQVVRGDSAAYFCASSLIWRNYGYTFGSGTRLTVV.

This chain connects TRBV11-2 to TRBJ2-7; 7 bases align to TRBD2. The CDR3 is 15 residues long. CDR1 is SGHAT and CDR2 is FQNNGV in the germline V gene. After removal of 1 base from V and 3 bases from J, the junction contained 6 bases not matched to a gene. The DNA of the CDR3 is TGTGCCAGCAGCTTAGGAAGTAGCGGGTACTACGAGCAGTACTTC. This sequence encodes CASSLGSSGYYEQYF.